This TCR beta chain was sequenced during a study of T cell responses to AZD1222 COVID-19 vaccine. Notes on the study in general: White British people made up most donors, females outnumbered males, and clonal diversity was possibly underestimated. Of spike-specific TCRs, nearly half reportedly target regions left unmutated in variants.

Germline CDR1 reads SGHTA; CDR2 reads FQGTGA. The length of the CDR3 is 15 residues. With 2 bases removed from V and 1 base from J, the gap between germline ends came to 11 bases. About this clone itself: What it binds is unknown.

Produced via immunoSEQ multiplex PCR; TCRdb's table is partial and in-frame only. The sample includes 140,000 or so clones, roughly 87% of them seen just once. The V and J genes are TRBV7-3 and TRBJ1-1, with a possible D match to TRBD1 (5 bases). This TCR derives from an adult who received the AZD1222 COVID-19 vaccine. The input for sequencing was peripheral blood, taken 28 days after the second AZD1222 dose. The CDR3 DNA is TGTGCCAGCAGCTTAGGCCAGCAGGGGAACACTGAAGCTTTCTTT. This gives the protein CASSLGQQGNTEAFF.